Only a few counts were recorded for the clone carrying this TCR beta chain. As yet, its antigen is unknown. This specimen comes from a study of shared clonotypes between healthy human individuals. Across the whole study: The plates for each donor numbered three CD4 naive, three CD4 memory, two CD8 naive and one CD8 memory. Findings of the study overall: Sharing of clonotypes among donors was expected to vary with sequencing depth. Four donors held approximately 4.5% of naive CD4 clonotypes in common. Large sequencing depth failed to make sorted-subset sequencing complete, rarefaction showed.

CD45RO-negative, CCR7-selected cells formed the naive CD8 fraction, which excluded terminally differentiated effector memory CD45RA+ cells. Here immunoSEQ multiplex PCR was the method, and the copy in TCRdb shows in-frame clones only, minus some. The top ten clones hold 1.5% to 2% of a sample with about 2.2 million clones, approximately 94% of them seen once. V was pared by 0 bases and J by 2 bases, with 9 bases between. CDR3 length: 15 residues. Germline V lookup: CDR1 SGHRS, CDR2 YFSETQ. The V call is TRBV5-1, the J call TRBJ2-1, with D tentatively TRBD1 or TRBD2 (5 bases each). The sequence derives from a man aged 18-30 years in good health. Some clones in this sample may be carry-over from other donors' samples. The sequencing sample was made of naive CD8+ T cells from PBMCs. The CDR3 sequence: CASSLGGWPYNEQFF. The CDR3 coding sequence is TGCGCCAGCAGCTTGGGGGGGTGGCCCTACAATGAGCAGTTCTTC. The full variable domain, its missing parts supplied by reference TRBV5-1 and TRBJ2-1, is KAGVTQTPRYLIKTRGQQVTLSCSPISGHRSVSWYQQTPGQGLQFLFEYFSETQRNKGNFPGRFSGRQFSNSRSEMNVSTLELGDSALYLCASSLGGWPYNEQFFGPGTRLTVL.